This passage covers 23 T cell receptor beta chains from one sample sequenced in a study of post-analysis software for immune sequencing data. Study-wide findings and caveats: Patients showed TRBV5-6, TRBV5-1 and TRBV20-1 among five TRBV segments more frequent than in controls.

Unique molecular identifiers tagged the TCR beta cDNA libraries. Each CDR3 protein gets one entry after TCRdb re-called the PCR reads with MiXCR. The table lists about 260,000 distinct CDR3 sequences, 35% to 45% of them singletons. Which antigens these TCRs recognize remains unknown. The sequenced sample was blood. These receptors originate from a girl aged 10-17 years with multiple sclerosis.

The chain joins TRBV5-6 to TRBJ2-1, with 7 positions matching TRBD1. CDR1 is SGHDT, CDR2 YYEEEE, per germline. The V gene end was trimmed by 0 bases and the J gene end by 8 bases; junction bases not matched to a gene: 8. This CDR3 is 15 amino acids long. CDR3: CASSLGDRDIDEQFF. CDR3 nucleotide sequence: TGTGCCAGCAGCTTGGGCGACAGGGATATTGATGAGCAGTTCTTC. Full variable domain (outside the CDR3, taken from reference TRBV5-6 and TRBJ2-1): DAGVTQSPTHLIKTRGQQVTLRCSPKSGHDTVSWYQQALGQGPQFIFQYYEEEERQRGNFPDRFSGHQFPNYSSELNVNALLLGDSALYLCASSLGDRDIDEQFFGPGTRLTVL.

The rearrangement uses TRBV4-2 and TRBJ2-3; possible D gene TRBD1, 5 bases. This CDR3 region has 14 residues. From germline, CDR1 is LGHNA and CDR2 YNFKEQ. V was shortened by 3 bases and J by 0 bases, with 7 bases between the two germline ends. Here the CDR3 reads CASSQTDSTDTQYF. DNA for the CDR3: TGTGCCAGCAGCCAGACAGATAGCACAGATACGCAGTATTTT.

This clonotype appeared a few times. The genes are TRBV5-1 and TRBJ2-1; perhaps D is TRBD1 or TRBD2 (5 bases each). Germline V gene sequence: CDR1 SGHRS, CDR2 YFSETQ. The V end lost 1 base, the J end lost 2 bases, and 13 bases lay between the germline ends. CDR3 length: 16 amino acids. This CDR3 is CASSLMQGATYNEQFF. In nucleotides, the CDR3 is TGCGCCAGCAGCTTGATGCAGGGAGCGACCTACAATGAGCAGTTCTTC.

In this sample, this clonotype turned up many times. The V gene is TRBV7-2, the J gene TRBJ2-1, with TRBD2 matching over 9 bases. The CDR3 runs to 16 residues. Unmatched junction bases numbered 11, after V lost 3 bases and J lost 8 bases. Germline loops: CDR1 SGHTA, CDR2 FQGNSA. The CDR3 DNA sequence: TGTGCCAGCAGCTTTCGAGGCGGGGGGGTTGTGGATGAGCAGTTCTTC. Translating gives CASSFRGGGVVDEQFF.

Many counts were recorded for this clonotype. The rearrangement uses TRBV6-1 and TRBJ2-7, with D possibly matching TRBD2 (6 bases). The ends were cut back, 6 bases at V and 3 bases at J, with 15 bases in the middle. Germline CDR1 MNHNS, CDR2 SASEGT. The CDR3 has 14 amino acids. Here the CDR3 reads CASSPGTDYYEQYF. The DNA for the CDR3 is TGTGCCAGCAGCCCAGGGACGGACTACTACGAGCAGTACTTC.

This clonotype was found a few times. An end of the junction differs from the germline gene, which may be a read error. V usage is TRBV9 and J usage is TRBJ1-1; D is perhaps TRBD1 (5 bases). Germline V gene sequence: CDR1 SGDLS, CDR2 YYNGEE. This CDR3 region has 15 residues. The CDR3 is CAGSSAGDGRSEAFF. The CDR3 DNA is TGTGCCGGCAGCTCCGCCGGGGACGGCCGTTCCGAAGCTTTCTTT.

The chain joins TRBV5-1 to TRBJ2-3; D not resolved. Germline loops: CDR1 SGHRS, CDR2 YFSETQ. Trimming removed 0 bases at V and 1 base at J, with 9 bases between. This CDR3 is 15 amino acids long. The CDR3 DNA is TGCGCCAGCAGCTTGGCAGACCCCCGCACAGATACGCAGTATTTT. It is translated as CASSLADPRTDTQYF.

The chain has TRBV5-6 and TRBJ1-4; TRBD1 is a possible D gene (5 bases). This CDR3 region has 14 residues. CDR1 is SGHDT and CDR2 is YYEEEE in the germline V gene. The V end lost 0 bases, the J end lost 2 bases, and 5 bases lay between the germline ends. Here the CDR3 DNA reads TGTGCCAGCAGCTTGGGACAGACTAATGAAAAACTGTTTTTT. Translation gives CASSLGQTNEKLFF.

The rearrangement uses TRBV20-1 and TRBJ2-7; 16 nucleotides match TRBD2. Germline V CDR1 and CDR2: DFQATT, SNEGSKA (reference sequence). After removal of 0 bases from V and 7 bases from J, the junction contained 6 bases not matched to a gene. The CDR3 consists of 16 residues. The CDR3 DNA sequence: TGCAGTGCTAGAGATATGGGACTAGCGGGAGGGTGGGAGCAGTACTTC. Translated: CSARDMGLAGGWEQYF.

This clonotype was observed at least ten times. This chain uses TRBV12-3 or TRBV12-4 with TRBJ1-2; possible D gene TRBD1, 6 bases. V was shortened by 6 bases and J by 0 bases, with 14 bases between the two germline ends. The CDR3 spans 15 residues. CDR3 coding DNA: TGTGCCAGCAGCCGGACAGTGGACTCTAACTATGGCTACACCTTC. Protein product: CASSRTVDSNYGYTF.

This clonotype appeared many times. This chain joins TRBV11-3 and TRBJ2-6; tentatively, D is TRBD1 (6 bases). The CDR3 is 15 amino acids. Trimming stripped 5 bases from V and 2 bases from J, with 10 bases between. Germline-derived CDR1 and CDR2 are SGHNT and YENEEA. The CDR3 here is CASSEAGAGANVLTF. CDR3 bases: TGTGCCAGCAGCGAGGCAGGGGCTGGGGCCAACGTCCTGACTTTC.

This clonotype was recorded many times. The J gene is TRBJ2-7, the V gene TRBV21-1; the table assigns TRBD2, which was not confirmed against the DNA. TRBV21-1 is a recognized pseudogene. This CDR3 comprises 16 residues. The CDR3 region has the DNA TGTGCCAGCAGCCCCCAATCTAGCGGGAGAGTCTACGAGCAGTACTTC. Its protein product is CASSPQSSGRVYEQYF.

As concerns this clonotype: The junction differs from germline at one of its ends, possibly a read error. The CDR3 reads CASRRQGVTDTRYF. The CDR3 DNA follows: TGTGCCAGCAGGAGACAGGGAGTGACAGATACGCGGTATTTT. The chain employs TRBV2 and TRBJ2-3, with 7 positions matching TRBD1. The CDR3 is 14 residues long. The germline V gene encodes CDR1 SNHLY and CDR2 FYNNEI.

This clonotype was found many times. V is TRBV7-9 and J is TRBJ1-2, with 8 bases fitting TRBD1. The junction had 17 bases not matched to a gene; V was cut back by 2 bases and J by 6 bases. The CDR3 loop spans 18 amino acids. Germline assignment: CDR1 SEHNR and CDR2 FQNEAQ (reference sequence). CDR3 nucleotide sequence: TGTGCCAGCAGCTTAAGGACAGGGATATATCCCGAACTGGATGGCTACACCTTC. Its protein is CASSLRTGIYPELDGYTF.

This clonotype was found many times. The chain combines TRBV6-4 with TRBJ2-3; TRBD1 might be the D (5 bases). Trimming removed 2 bases at V and 6 bases at J, with 12 bases between. This CDR3 has 14 residues. CDR1 MRHNA and CDR2 SNTAGT come from the germline V gene. The CDR3 reads CASSDGEGADTQYF. The CDR3 nucleotides read TGTGCCAGCAGTGACGGAGAAGGGGCGGATACGCAGTATTTT.

At least ten counts were recorded for this clonotype. The V gene is TRBV7-9, the J gene TRBJ2-7; 7 nucleotides match TRBD1. The J segment lost 3 bases and the V segment lost 5 bases, leaving 4 bases of the junction unmatched. Germline lookup yields CDR1 SEHNR and CDR2 FQNEAQ (reference sequence). There are 13 residues in the CDR3. The CDR3 sequence is CASSARDSYEQYF. CDR3 coding DNA: TGTGCCAGCAGCGCCCGGGACAGCTACGAGCAGTACTTC.

The V call is TRBV18, the J call TRBJ2-7, with TRBD2 matching over 13 bases. V lost 4 bases to trimming and J lost 3 bases; unmatched junction nucleotides: 6. Germline V gene data show CDR1 as KGHSH and CDR2 as LQKENI. This CDR3 region has 16 residues. CDR3 DNA sequence: TGTGCCAGCTCACGCCCAGGACTAGCGGGAGTCTACGAGCAGTACTTC. It yields the protein CASSRPGLAGVYEQYF.

A remark on this clonotype: A read error may be the cause here, since a much bigger clone is one base away. This rearrangement joins TRBV11-1 to TRBJ1-2; the D gene is possibly TRBD1 (5 bases). The CDR3 is 13 residues long. Germline CDR1 and CDR2: SGHAT and FQDESV (reference sequence). As DNA, the CDR3 is TGTGCCAGCAGCCCGGGACGCTCTTATGGCTGCACCTTC. This codes for CASSPGRSYGCTF.

This clonotype was picked up many times. Written as DNA, the CDR3 is TGTGCCAGCAGTAACAGGGGTAGGGAGACCCAGTACTTC. Protein sequence: CASSNRGRETQYF. The V call is TRBV5-6, the J call TRBJ2-5; 7 bases are a match to TRBD1. Germline values: CDR1 SGHDT, CDR2 YYEEEE. The CDR3 runs 13 residues. The trim removed 5 bases at V and 5 bases at J, leaving 6 bases unmatched.

Details on this clonotype: A much larger clone differs by one base, so this may be a read error. The rearrangement uses TRBV13 and TRBJ2-3, with D unclear. This CDR3 is built from 13 residues. Looked up from germline, CDR1 is PRHDT and CDR2 is FYEKMQ (reference sequence). CDR3 sequence (DNA): TGTGCCAGCAGCTCACAGAGTAGGGATATGCAGTATTTT. It translates to CASSSQSRDMQYF.

Ten or more counts support this clonotype. The chain combines TRBV6-5 with TRBJ2-7; 7 bases are a match to TRBD1. CDR3 size: 13 residues. The germline gives CDR1 MNHEY, CDR2 SVGAGI. With 6 bases clipped from V and 0 bases from J, the junction kept 2 bases outside the gene matches. The DNA of the CDR3 is TGTGCCAGCAGAGACAGGGTCTCCTACGAGCAGTACTTC. Protein product: CASRDRVSYEQYF.

The rearrangement joins TRBV12-3 or TRBV12-4 to TRBJ2-5, with 7 bases that match TRBD2. V lost 6 bases, J lost 4 bases, and 8 bases stayed unmatched. CDR3 length: 14 residues. The CDR3 nucleotides read TGTGCCAGCAGCCGTACTAGCGAGATAGAGACCCAGTACTTC. Its protein product is CASSRTSEIETQYF.

Remarks on this clonotype: A much larger clone differs by one base, so this may be a read error. V usage is TRBV6-1 and J usage is TRBJ2-5; 10 bases are a match to TRBD2. From germline, CDR1 is MNHNS and CDR2 SASEGT. This CDR3 is built from 15 residues. The CDR3 DNA reads TGTGCCAGCAGTGAAGCGCTAGCGGGAGTAGAGGCCCAGTACTTC. It translates to CASSEALAGVEAQYF.